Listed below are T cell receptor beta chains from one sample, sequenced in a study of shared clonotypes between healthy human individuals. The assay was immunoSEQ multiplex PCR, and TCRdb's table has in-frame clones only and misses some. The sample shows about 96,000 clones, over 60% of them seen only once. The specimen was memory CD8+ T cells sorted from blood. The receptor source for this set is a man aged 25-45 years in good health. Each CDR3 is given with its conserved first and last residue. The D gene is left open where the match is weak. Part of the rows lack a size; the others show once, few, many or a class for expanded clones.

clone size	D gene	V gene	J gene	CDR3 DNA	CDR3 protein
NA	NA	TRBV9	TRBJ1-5	TGTGCCAGCAGCATTGGGGGCAATCAGCCCCAGCATTTT	CASSIGGNQPQHF
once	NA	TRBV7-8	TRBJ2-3	TGTGCCAGCAGCCCGCTTGGGGCCGCTAGCACAGATACGCAGTATTTT	CASSPLGAASTDTQYF
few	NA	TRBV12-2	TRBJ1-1	TGTGCCAGCAGCCCCGAGGGGACGGGGTTCGGAGCTTTCTTT	CASSPEGTGFGAFF
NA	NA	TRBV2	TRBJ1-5	TGTGCCACCAGGTCAGGTTTGAGCAATCAGCCCCAGCATTTT	CATRSGLSNQPQHF
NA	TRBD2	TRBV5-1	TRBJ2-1	TGCGCCAGCAGTCCCGGGACTAGCGGGAATGAGCAGTTCTTC	CASSPGTSGNEQFF
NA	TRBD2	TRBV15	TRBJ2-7	TGTGCCACCAGCAGGTGGGGCGGGGGTGAAGAAACCGAGCAGTACTTC	CATSRWGGGEETEQYF
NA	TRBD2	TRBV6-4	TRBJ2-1	TGTGCCAGCAGTGAACTAGCGGGAGCCTACAATGAGCAGTTCTTC	CASSELAGAYNEQFF
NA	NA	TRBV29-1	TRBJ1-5	TGCAGCGTTGACTGGCAGAAACAACCTCAGCCCCAGCATTTT	CSVDWQKQPQPQHF
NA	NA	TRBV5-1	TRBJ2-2	TGCGCCAGCAGCTCTTCAGCTACAAACACCGGGGAGCTGTTTTTT	CASSSSATNTGELFF
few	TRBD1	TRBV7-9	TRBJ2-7	TGTGCCAGCACCGAGACAGGGAAGAACGAGCAGTACTTC	CASTETGKNEQYF
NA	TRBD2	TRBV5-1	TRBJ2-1	TGCGCCAGCAGCCTACTAGCGGGAGGCGGCTACAATGAGCAGTTCTTC	CASSLLAGGGYNEQFF
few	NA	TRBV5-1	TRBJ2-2	TGCGCCAGCAGCTTGCGTACGGGAGCCACCGGGGAGCTGTTTTTT	CASSLRTGATGELFF
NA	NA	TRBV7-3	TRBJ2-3	TGTGCCAGCAGCTTATTAGAACAGGGCTTTGGAGATACGCAGTATTTT	CASSLLEQGFGDTQYF
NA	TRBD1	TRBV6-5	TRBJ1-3	TGTGCCAGCACTCCCAGGGGGGAGAACACCATATATTTT	CASTPRGENTIYF
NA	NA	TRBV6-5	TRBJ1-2	TGTGCCAGCAGCCCCATCGGGGGCAGTTATGGCTACACCTTC	CASSPIGGSYGYTF
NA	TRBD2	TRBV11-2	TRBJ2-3	TGTGCCAGCAGCAATAGACTAGCGGGATGGTCAGATACGCAGTATTTT	CASSNRLAGWSDTQYF
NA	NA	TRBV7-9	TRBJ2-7	TGTGCCAGCAGTTATGAGGGCTACGAGCAGTACTTC	CASSYEGYEQYF
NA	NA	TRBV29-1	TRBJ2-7	TGCAGCGTTGAAGCCGGGGACTACGAGCAGTACTTC	CSVEAGDYEQYF
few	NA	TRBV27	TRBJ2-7	TGTGCCAGCAGTCCTCTAAACATCATGGGGGCGAGCGAGCAGTACTTC	CASSPLNIMGASEQYF
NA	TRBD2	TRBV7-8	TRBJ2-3	TGTGCCAGCAGCTACCAGGGACTAGCGGGAGGAGGGGGGAGTGGCACAGATACGCAGTATTTT	CASSYQGLAGGGGSGTDTQYF
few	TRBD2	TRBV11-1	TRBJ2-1	TGTGCCAGCAGCCGGGGTCCGGGAGGGGACAATGAGCAGTTCTTC	CASSRGPGGDNEQFF
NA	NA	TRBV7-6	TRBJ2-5	TGTGCCAGCAGCCCTTACTTCATAGCGGAGGGAGAGACCCAGTACTTC	CASSPYFIAEGETQYF
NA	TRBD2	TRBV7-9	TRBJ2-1	TGTGCCAGCAGCTCCACTAGCGGAGTTACCTACAATGAGCAGTTCTTC	CASSSTSGVTYNEQFF
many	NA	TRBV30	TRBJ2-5	TGTGCCTGGAGTGTACCCCGGACCAGGAAAGAGACCCAGTACTTC	CAWSVPRTRKETQYF
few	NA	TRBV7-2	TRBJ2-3	TGTGCCAGCAGGAGAGGCGGGTCCTACACAGATACGCAGTATTTT	CASRRGGSYTDTQYF
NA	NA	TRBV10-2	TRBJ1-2	TGCGCCAGCAGTGAGTTGGGGAACTATGGCTACACCTTC	CASSELGNYGYTF
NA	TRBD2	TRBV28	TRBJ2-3	TGTGCCAGCAGTTTGCGGGAGGGCCGAGAAGATACGCAGTATTTT	CASSLREGREDTQYF
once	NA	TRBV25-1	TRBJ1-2	TGTGCCAGCAGTGGGCGAAATAGATTCTATGGCTACACCTTC	CASSGRNRFYGYTF
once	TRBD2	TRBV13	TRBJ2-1	TGTGCCAGCAGCATGTGGACTAGCCCTTCTAATGAGCAGTTCTTC	CASSMWTSPSNEQFF
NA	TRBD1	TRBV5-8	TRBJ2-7	TGTGCCAGCACTTTACCGGGACAGGAGGACGAGCAGTACTTC	CASTLPGQEDEQYF
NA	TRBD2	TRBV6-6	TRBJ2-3	TGTGCCAGCGGGCTAGCGGGACGGTCGACAACAGATACGCAGTATTTT	CASGLAGRSTTDTQYF